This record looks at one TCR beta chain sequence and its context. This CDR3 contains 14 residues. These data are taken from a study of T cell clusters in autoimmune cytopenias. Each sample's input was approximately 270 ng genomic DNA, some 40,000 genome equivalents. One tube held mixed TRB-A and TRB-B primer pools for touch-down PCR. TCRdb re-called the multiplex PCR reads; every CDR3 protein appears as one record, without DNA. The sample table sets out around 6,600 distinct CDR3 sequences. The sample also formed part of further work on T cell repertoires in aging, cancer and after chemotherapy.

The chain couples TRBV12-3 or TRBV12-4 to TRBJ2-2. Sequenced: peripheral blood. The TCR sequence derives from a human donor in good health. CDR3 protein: CASSKRLNTGELFF.